The rows below give T cell receptor beta chains drawn from one sample of a study of T cell responses to AZD1222 COVID-19 vaccine. The protocol was immunoSEQ multiplex PCR, while the TCRdb copy is restricted to in-frame clones and leaves out a portion. The sample lists around 100,000 clones, roughly 87% seen once, with under 5.5% in the top ten. This sample comprised peripheral blood, obtained on day 0 of AZD1222 vaccination. All receptors derive from an adult in good health. Both conserved end residues are part of each CDR3. The order of the fields is CDR3 length, D gene, J gene, clone size, V gene, CDR3 DNA, CDR3 protein. A D gene is named only where the DNA matches it firmly. Some rows have no size entry. The others give once, few or many, or a class for an expanded clone.

17,NA,TRBJ1-6,NA,TRBV5-1,TGCGCCAGCAGCACGGACAGCTTACGTTGGGATGAATCACCCCTCCACTTT,CASSTDSLRWDESPLHF
13,NA,TRBJ1-2,once,TRBV5-4,TGTGCCAGCGGGCAGTCTCTTAACTATGGCTACACCTTC,CASGQSLNYGYTF
10,NA,TRBJ1-1,NA,TRBV30,TGTGCCGGCGACGGGACTGAAGCTTTCTTT,CAGDGTEAFF
14,NA,TRBJ1-6,NA,TRBV6-2/TRBV6-3,TGTGCCAGCAGTCCCACAGGGAGCAATTCACCCCTCCACTTT,CASSPTGSNSPLHF
18,TRBD1,TRBJ1-5,few,TRBV5-3,TGTGCCAGAAGCTTGGGAGTTTGTACAGGGGCGGGAGGACAGCCCCAGCATTTT,CARSLGVCTGAGGQPQHF
13,NA,TRBJ1-1,NA,TRBV2,TGTGCCAGCAGTGAACTCTTGGGGACTGAAGCTTTCTTT,CASSELLGTEAFF
14,NA,TRBJ1-3,once,TRBV18,TGTGCCAGCTCACCACGGGCAGTGGGAAACACCATATATTTT,CASSPRAVGNTIYF
13,NA,TRBJ1-4,NA,TRBV25-1,TGTGCCAGCAGTGACCCTGACCGGGAAAAACTGTTTTTT,CASSDPDREKLFF
18,NA,TRBJ2-3,NA,TRBV7-9,TGTGCCAGCAGCTTAGGCTTGGGACGCCTCTCGGGCACAGATACGCAGTATTTT,CASSLGLGRLSGTDTQYF
15,NA,TRBJ1-6,once,TRBV4-1,TGCGCCAGCAGCCAAGTACACTCCTATAATTCACCCCTCCACTTT,CASSQVHSYNSPLHF
16,NA,TRBJ1-5,NA,TRBV5-1,TGCGCCAGCAGCTTGCGGGCGAGGCGTGGCAATCAGCCCCAGCATTTT,CASSLRARRGNQPQHF
15,NA,TRBJ2-7,NA,TRBV12-5,TGTGCTAGTGCCCGAGCCAGGACAGCTAGTTACGAGCAGTACTTC,CASARARTASYEQYF
18,TRBD1,TRBJ1-2,NA,TRBV18,TGTGCCAGCTCACCGCAAACTGGGACAGGGGGCGCAGGGATCGGCTACACCTTC,CASSPQTGTGGAGIGYTF
13,NA,TRBJ1-1,NA,TRBV27,TGTGCCAGCAGAGGGACGTCTGGAACTGAAGCTTTCTTT,CASRGTSGTEAFF
17,TRBD2,TRBJ2-3,NA,TRBV6-4,TGTGCCAGCAGTGACTCGATCTCCGGGGGGAGCACAGATACGCAGTATTTT,CASSDSISGGSTDTQYF
14,NA,TRBJ2-1,once,TRBV19,TGTGCCAGTACCTCCAGACAGTCCTACAATGAGCAGTTCTTC,CASTSRQSYNEQFF
17,TRBD1,TRBJ2-6,NA,TRBV29-1,TGCAGCGTTGATTTGGGACAGCGATCCTCTGGGGCCAACGTCCTGACTTTC,CSVDLGQRSSGANVLTF
14,NA,TRBJ2-3,NA,TRBV6-5,TGTGCCAGCAGTAGCCGGGACAAAACAGATACGCAGTATTTT,CASSSRDKTDTQYF
13,TRBD1,TRBJ1-6,once,TRBV2,TGTGCCAGCAGAGGGGACAGTAATTCACCCCTCCACTTT,CASRGDSNSPLHF
12,NA,TRBJ2-7,NA,TRBV3-1/TRBV3-2,TGTGCCAGCAGCCAAGAAACGGGAGAGCAGTACTTC,CASSQETGEQYF
16,NA,TRBJ1-1,NA,TRBV5-4,TGTGCCAGCAGCTTCGGGGCGGGGAACATGAACACTGAAGCTTTCTTT,CASSFGAGNMNTEAFF
14,TRBD1,TRBJ1-1,NA,TRBV6-5,TGTGCCAGCAGACCCGGGACAGGGGGTACTGAAGCTTTCTTT,CASRPGTGGTEAFF
14,NA,TRBJ2-2,NA,TRBV5-1,TGCGCCAGCAGTGAGTCCATGAACACCGGGGAGCTGTTTTTT,CASSESMNTGELFF
15,NA,TRBJ1-2,NA,TRBV11-2,TGTGCCAGCAGCTTAGGGGAGGGATTTTACTATGGCTACACCTTC,CASSLGEGFYYGYTF
15,TRBD1,TRBJ1-2,NA,TRBV7-9,TGTGCCAGCAGCCTTATTGAGGGGGCGCCCGGTGGCTACACCTTC,CASSLIEGAPGGYTF
14,NA,TRBJ1-1,NA,TRBV5-1,TGCGCCAGCAGCTTGTGGGACATGAACACTGAAGCTTTCTTT,CASSLWDMNTEAFF
14,NA,TRBJ1-6,NA,TRBV5-4,TGTGCCAGCAGCTTGGACGGGGCGAATTCACCCCTCCACTTT,CASSLDGANSPLHF
16,NA,TRBJ2-6,NA,TRBV19,TGTGCCAGTAGCCTGACAGTAAGCTCTGGGGCCAACGTCCTGACTTTC,CASSLTVSSGANVLTF
16,NA,TRBJ2-1,NA,TRBV5-1,TGCGCCAGCAGCGGCGGGACTTCCACCTTTTACAATGAGCAGTTCTTC,CASSGGTSTFYNEQFF
12,NA,TRBJ1-1,NA,TRBV29-1,TGCAGCGTTGAAGATCGCCAGGCTGAAGCTTTCTTT,CSVEDRQAEAFF
12,NA,TRBJ2-2,NA,TRBV29-1,TGCAGCGTGCGCGATTGGGCCGGGGAGCTGTTTTTT,CSVRDWAGELFF
13,TRBD2,TRBJ2-7,NA,TRBV12-3/TRBV12-4,TGTGCCAGCATGGTAGCGGGGGGCTACGAGCAGTACTTC,CASMVAGGYEQYF
15,TRBD2,TRBJ2-5,NA,TRBV5-1,TGCGCCAGCAGCGCACAGCGGGGGGGCCGAGAGACCCAGTACTTC,CASSAQRGGRETQYF
14,NA,TRBJ1-4,NA,TRBV4-2,TGTGCCAGCAGCCAAGATGGGGAGGCGGGAAAACTGTTTTTT,CASSQDGEAGKLFF
13,NA,TRBJ2-7,NA,TRBV5-4,TGTGCCAGCTCCCCGGGGGTCACCTACGAGCAGTACTTC,CASSPGVTYEQYF
14,TRBD1,TRBJ1-1,NA,TRBV11-2,TGTGCCAGCAGCCGGACAGGGATGAACACTGAAGCTTTCTTT,CASSRTGMNTEAFF